This T cell receptor beta chain was observed in a study of shared clonotypes between healthy human individuals. Naive CD8 cells comprised CD45RO-negative, CCR7-positively selected cells, excluding terminally differentiated effector memory CD45RA+ cells. TCRdb keeps only in-frame clones here, not all; method: immunoSEQ multiplex PCR. The sample lists about 2.1 million clones; approximately 92% were seen once. The junction had 14 bases not matched to a gene; V was cut back by 3 bases and J by 5 bases. The germline gives CDR1 MNHEY, CDR2 SMNVEV (reference sequence). This CDR3 contains 17 residues. This TCR was recovered from a man between 18 and 29 years old in good health. Some clones in this sample may be carry-over from other donors' samples. Input material: naive CD8+ T cells from PBMCs. The gene calls are TRBV27 and TRBJ1-1; 8 bases map to TRBD1. CDR3: CASSFTLRQGRETEAFF. In nucleotides, the CDR3 is TGTGCCAGCAGTTTCACATTACGACAGGGGCGTGAAACTGAAGCTTTCTTT.